This passage covers 17 T cell receptor beta chains from one sample sequenced in a study of CD4 and CD8 cells across lung adenocarcinoma regions listed by TCRdb under 2018. The library was made by PCR. These reads were obtained on a HiSeq X Ten. TCRdb's own reprocessing of the public reads used fastp at Q25 and MiXCR and kept productive beta chains. Rows are combined by CDR3 protein, so each entry shows the most common genes and DNA. For this sample the table gives about 4,600 distinct CDR3 sequences, of which 35% to 50% were detected only once. In total, the top ten clones hold 14% of the sample. The sequencing sample was made of CD4+ T cells from the margin of a lung tumor. This specimen's cell subset or site label, per the study, means: tumor margin region. These receptor sequences come from a female donor with lung adenocarcinoma. The CD4 and CD8 labels of this study may be unreliable.

This chain links TRBV10-1 with TRBJ2-1; D is possibly TRBD2 (5 bases). V was pared by 4 bases and J by 4 bases, with 8 bases between. CDR1 and CDR2 (germline): WNHNN, SYGVQD (reference sequence). The CDR3 sequence is 13 residues long. In nucleotides, the CDR3 is TGCGCCAGCAGTGGGACTCGGTACAATGAGCAGTTCTTC. Protein sequence: CASSGTRYNEQFF.

This chain connects TRBV10-3 to TRBJ2-4, with TRBD1 as a possible D gene (5 bases). CDR3 length: 12 residues. V was cut by 4 bases and J by 8 bases, with 9 bases left in between. Germline V gene sequence: CDR1 ENHRY, CDR2 SYGVKD. CDR3 protein: CAISGQGDIQYF. The DNA of the CDR3 is TGTGCCATCAGTGGCCAAGGGGACATTCAGTACTTC.

The CDR3 loop reads CASSLGPAAYEQYF. CDR3 DNA sequence: TGTGCCAGCAGTTTAGGACCAGCGGCCTACGAGCAGTACTTC. This sequence joins TRBV12-3 or TRBV12-4 and TRBJ2-7; a possible D gene is TRBD2 (5 bases). CDR3 length equals 14 residues. V dropped 1 base and J dropped 2 bases, with 9 bases sitting between them.

This clonotype showed up just a few times. The chain recombines TRBV6-6 with TRBJ2-1; 15 bases align to TRBD2. Trimming at V came to 6 bases and at J to 1 base, leaving 4 bases not matched to a gene. The germline V gene has CDR1 MNHNY and CDR2 SVGAGI (reference sequence). The length of the CDR3 is 17 residues. As DNA, the CDR3 is TGTGCCAGCAGACCGGGACTAGCGGGAGGATCCTACAATGAGCAGTTCTTC. Translated, it gives CASRPGLAGGSYNEQFF.

The chain is built from TRBV10-2 and TRBJ2-5; the D is unclear. Gene TRBJ2-7 matches the end of the DNA better, so the J call may be wrong. Germline loops: CDR1 WSHSY, CDR2 SAAADI. The CDR3 is made up of 15 amino acids. The chain's CDR3 is CASRDFNLDLYEQYF. The CDR3 bases are TGCGCCAGCAGAGATTTTAACCTAGACCTCTACGAGCAGTACTTC.

This rearrangement joins TRBV6-1 to TRBJ2-1, with 7 bases aligning to TRBD1. CDR3 length: 15 amino acids. V was pared by 1 base and J by 13 bases, with 13 bases of the junction left unmatched. Germline V lookup: CDR1 MNHNS, CDR2 SASEGT. CDR3 residues: CASSEEVTGLETQFF. CDR3 coding DNA: TGTGCCAGCAGTGAAGAGGTGACAGGGTTGGAGACCCAGTTCTTC.

J is TRBJ2-3 and V is TRBV20-1; 7 nucleotides align to TRBD2. The CDR3 is made up of 14 amino acids. Germline V gene sequence: CDR1 DFQATT, CDR2 SNEGSKA (reference sequence). CDR3 sequence reads: CSLLAGDATDTQYF. The CDR3 DNA sequence: TGCAGCTTGTTGGCGGGAGACGCCACAGATACGCAGTATTTT.

This clonotype has just a few counts. A single base separates this from a much larger clone, so it may be a read error. The V and J genes are TRBV7-2 and TRBJ2-1; no clear D gene. The CDR3 spans 14 residues. The ends were cut back, 4 bases at V and 13 bases at J, with 20 bases in the middle. Germline V gives CDR1 SGHTA, CDR2 FQGNSA. The CDR3 DNA reads TGTGCCAGCAGCTCCCCTAAAGGCCAAGAGACCCAGTTCTTC. It yields the protein CASSSPKGQETQFF. Complete variable domain (other parts from reference TRBV7-2 and TRBJ2-1): GAGVSQSPSNKVTEKGKDVELRCDPISGHTALYWYRQSLGQGLEFLIYFQGNSAPDKSGLPSDRFSAERTGGSVSTLTIQRTQQEDSAVYLCASSSPKGQETQFFGPGTRLTVL.

The chain joins TRBV6-1 to TRBJ2-2, with 8 bases identical to TRBD2. The CDR3 is 17 residues long. CDR1 is MNHNS, CDR2 SASEGT, per germline. V lost 6 bases to trimming and J lost 4 bases; unmatched junction nucleotides: 13. The CDR3 DNA follows: TGTGCCAGCAGCCGGAGGGGAGCAGCGGGAGCCACCGGGGAGCTGTTTTTT. Translation: CASSRRGAAGATGELFF.

The gene calls are TRBV3-1 and TRBJ2-3, with unresolved D. Looked up from germline, CDR1 is LGHDT and CDR2 is YNNKEL (reference sequence). The CDR3 length is 14 residues. The germline V and J ends were trimmed by 2 bases and 0 bases, with 6 bases remaining between them. CDR3 bases: TGTGCCAGCAGCCAAACTTCTAGCACAGATACGCAGTATTTT. Residues: CASSQTSSTDTQYF.

This clonotype is classed as medium-sized. This chain links TRBV6-1 with TRBJ1-2; 7 nucleotides align to TRBD1. The germline V gene encodes CDR1 MNHNS and CDR2 SASEGT. V gave up 7 bases and J gave up 8 bases; unmatched junction bases: 13. The CDR3 consists of 14 residues. CDR3 nucleotide sequence: TGTGCCAGCAACCGACGACAGGGTTCGTCGGGCTACACCTTC. Amino acid sequence: CASNRRQGSSGYTF.

The chain has TRBV27 and TRBJ2-3, with 7 bases fitting TRBD1. The junction had 9 bases not matched to a gene; V was cut back by 2 bases and J by 1 base. CDR1 is MNHEY and CDR2 is SMNVEV in the germline V gene (reference sequence). CDR3 length: 17 residues. The CDR3 DNA follows: TGTGCCAGCAGTTTAAAGGGGGCAGAATTCGGCACAGATACGCAGTATTTT. It specifies CASSLKGAEFGTDTQYF.

Notes on this clonotype: The junction shows a germline mismatch at one end, possibly a read error. The chain carries TRBV9 and TRBJ2-4, with TRBD1 matching over 7 bases. Germline CDR1 and CDR2: SGDLS and YYNGEE. The CDR3 extends over 14 amino acids. The CDR3 sequence is CASSDGLGTDTQYF. CDR3 in DNA: TGTGCCAGCAGCGATGGCCTAGGGACAGATACGCAGTATTTC. The whole variable domain, filled in from reference TRBV9 and TRBJ2-4, reads DSGVTQTPKHLITATGQRVTLRCSPRSGDLSVYWYQQSLDQGLQFLIQYYNGEERAKGNILERFSAQQFPDLHSELNLSSLELGDSALYFCASSDGLGTDTQYFGAGTRLSVL.

This clonotype was detected only a few times. This chain links TRBV4-1 with TRBJ1-2, with D unclear. The V and J ends lost 0 bases and 4 bases respectively, with 12 bases between them. The CDR3 consists of 15 residues. The germline CDR1 and CDR2 sequences are MGHRA and YSYEKL. In DNA form, the CDR3 reads TGCGCCAGCAGCCAAGATAACGGGCGGCTCTATGGCTACACCTTC. Translating gives CASSQDNGRLYGYTF.

In its sample, this clonotype ranks as medium-sized. The genes are TRBV6-1 and TRBJ1-2; D gene unclear. This CDR3 has 14 amino acids. V was cut by 2 bases and J by 2 bases, with 9 bases left in between. Looked up from germline, CDR1 is MNHNS and CDR2 is SASEGT. CDR3 bases: TGTGCCAGCAGTGAATACGCCAGAAACTATGGCTACACCTTC. Residues: CASSEYARNYGYTF.

This clonotype was detected only a few times. The chain uses TRBV6-1 and TRBJ2-1; perhaps D is TRBD1 or TRBD2 (5 bases each). Germline-derived CDR1 and CDR2 are MNHNS and SASEGT. This CDR3 region has 15 residues. V was pared by 1 base and J by 10 bases, with 17 bases between. The CDR3 sequence is CASSEEGTEPYEQFF. CDR3 in DNA: TGTGCCAGCAGTGAAGAAGGGACGGAACCCTACGAGCAGTTCTTC.

This sequence joins TRBV6-1 and TRBJ2-3; TRBD2 matches 8 bases. The CDR3 covers 16 residues. The V gene's germline CDR1 is MNHNS and CDR2 SASEGT. Unmatched junction bases numbered 16, after V lost 2 bases and J lost 12 bases. The CDR3 reads CASSELAGGPKNIQYF. Written as DNA, the CDR3 is TGTGCCAGCAGTGAACTGGCGGGGGGACCTAAAAACATTCAGTATTTT.